This TCR beta chain derives from a study of T cell responses to AZD1222 COVID-19 vaccine. Study outcomes and limitations: At baseline, seropositivity was found in only a handful of AZD1222 recipients. Two AZD1222 administrations were followed by greater Spike-specific TCR breadth and depth. Along spike, vaccine-associated CD4 TCRs were found throughout, with dominance at 160-218 and 743-854. White British people made up most donors, females outnumbered males, and clonal diversity was possibly underestimated.

Profiling relied on immunoSEQ multiplex PCR, and the TCRdb table lists in-frame clones only, not all of them. The profile shows some 150,000 clones, over 70% of them singletons. Trimming removed 2 bases at V and 5 bases at J, with 10 bases between. The germline CDR1 and CDR2 sequences are KGHSH and LQKENI. The CDR3 totals 14 residues. A word on this clone: Its antigen is still unknown.

The rearrangement uses TRBV18 and TRBJ1-5; D remains unclear. The clonotype originates from an adult who received the AZD1222 COVID-19 vaccine. The sequenced sample was peripheral blood, obtained 28 days after the second AZD1222 dose. CDR3 sequence reads: CASSPGSLDQPQHF. Here the CDR3 DNA reads TGTGCCAGCTCACCAGGGAGTTTGGATCAGCCCCAGCATTTT.